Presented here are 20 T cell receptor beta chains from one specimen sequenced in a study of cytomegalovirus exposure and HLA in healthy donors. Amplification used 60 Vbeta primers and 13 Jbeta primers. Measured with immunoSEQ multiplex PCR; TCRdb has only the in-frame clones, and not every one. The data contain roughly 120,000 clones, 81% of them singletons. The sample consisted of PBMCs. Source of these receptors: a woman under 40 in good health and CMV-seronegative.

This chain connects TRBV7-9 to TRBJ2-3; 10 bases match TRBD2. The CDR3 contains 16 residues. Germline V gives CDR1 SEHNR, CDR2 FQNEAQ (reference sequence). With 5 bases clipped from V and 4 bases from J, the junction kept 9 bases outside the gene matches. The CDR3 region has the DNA TGTGCCAGCAGCCTGCTAGCGGGAGCCTCCCCAGATACGCAGTATTTT. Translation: CASSLLAGASPDTQYF.

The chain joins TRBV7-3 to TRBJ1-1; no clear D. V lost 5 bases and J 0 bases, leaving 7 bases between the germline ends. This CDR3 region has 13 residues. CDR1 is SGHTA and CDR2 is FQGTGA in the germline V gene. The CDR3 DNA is TGTGCCAGCAGCCTACAGATGAACACTGAAGCTTTCTTT. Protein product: CASSLQMNTEAFF.

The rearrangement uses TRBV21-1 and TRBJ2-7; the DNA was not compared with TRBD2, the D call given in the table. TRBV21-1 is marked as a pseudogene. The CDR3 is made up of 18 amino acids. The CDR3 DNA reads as TGTGCCAGCAGCAAAGAAACGCCTAGCGGGGGGCGGTCCTACGAGCAGTACTTC. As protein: CASSKETPSGGRSYEQYF.

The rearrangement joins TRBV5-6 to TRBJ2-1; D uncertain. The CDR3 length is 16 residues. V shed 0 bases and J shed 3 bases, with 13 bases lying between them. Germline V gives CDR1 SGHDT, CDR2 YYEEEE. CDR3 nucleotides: TGTGCCAGCAGCTTGGGGCTAGGTGCCCTCTACAATGAGCAGTTCTTC. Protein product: CASSLGLGALYNEQFF.

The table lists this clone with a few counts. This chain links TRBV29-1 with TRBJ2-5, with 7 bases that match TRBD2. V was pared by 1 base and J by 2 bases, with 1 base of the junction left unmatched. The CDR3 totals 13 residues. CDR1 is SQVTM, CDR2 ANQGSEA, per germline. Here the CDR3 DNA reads TGCAGCGTTGAAGGGGACTATCAAGAGACCCAGTACTTC. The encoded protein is CSVEGDYQETQYF.

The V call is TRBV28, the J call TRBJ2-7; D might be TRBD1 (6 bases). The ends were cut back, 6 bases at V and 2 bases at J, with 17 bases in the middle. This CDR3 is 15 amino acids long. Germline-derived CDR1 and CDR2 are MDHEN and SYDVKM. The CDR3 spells CASSSYPGTTYEQYF. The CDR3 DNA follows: TGTGCCAGCAGCTCCTACCCTGGGACAACCTACGAGCAGTACTTC.

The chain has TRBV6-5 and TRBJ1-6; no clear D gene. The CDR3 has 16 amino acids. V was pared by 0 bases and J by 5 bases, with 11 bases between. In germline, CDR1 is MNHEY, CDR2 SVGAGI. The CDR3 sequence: CASSYSRELHNSPLHF. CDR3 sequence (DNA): TGTGCCAGCAGTTACTCGAGGGAGCTCCATAATTCACCCCTCCACTTT.

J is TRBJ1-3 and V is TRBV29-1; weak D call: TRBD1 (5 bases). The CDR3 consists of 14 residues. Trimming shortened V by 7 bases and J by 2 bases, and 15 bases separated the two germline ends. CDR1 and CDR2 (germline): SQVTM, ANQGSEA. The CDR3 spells CSALWGGTGNTIYF. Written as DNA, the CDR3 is TGCAGCGCCCTATGGGGGGGTACTGGAAACACCATATATTTT.

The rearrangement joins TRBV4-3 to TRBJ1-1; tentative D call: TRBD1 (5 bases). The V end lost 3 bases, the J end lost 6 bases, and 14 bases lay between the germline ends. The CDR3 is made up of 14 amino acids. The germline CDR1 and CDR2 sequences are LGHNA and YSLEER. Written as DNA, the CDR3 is TGCGCCAGCAGCCAGGGAAAGGGGATCGCTGAAGCTTTCTTT. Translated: CASSQGKGIAEAFF.

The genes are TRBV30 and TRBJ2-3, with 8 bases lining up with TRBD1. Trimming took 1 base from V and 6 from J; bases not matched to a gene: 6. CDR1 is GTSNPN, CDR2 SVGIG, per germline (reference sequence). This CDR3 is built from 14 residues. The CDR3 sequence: CAWSGQGYGDTQYF. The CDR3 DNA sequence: TGTGCCTGGAGTGGACAGGGGTACGGGGATACGCAGTATTTT. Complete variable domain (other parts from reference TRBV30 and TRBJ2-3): SQTIHQWPATLVQPVGSPLSLECTVEGTSNPNLYWYRQAAGRGLQLLFYSVGIGQISSEVPQNLSASRPQDRQFILSSKKLLLSDSGFYLCAWSGQGYGDTQYFGPGTRLTVL.

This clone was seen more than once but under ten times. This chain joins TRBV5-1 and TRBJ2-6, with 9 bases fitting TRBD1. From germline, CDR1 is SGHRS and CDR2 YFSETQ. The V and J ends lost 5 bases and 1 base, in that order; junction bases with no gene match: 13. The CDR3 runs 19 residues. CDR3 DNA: TGCGCCAGCAGTGCTCCCGGTGACAGGGGGTTGTCTGGGGCCAACGTCCTGACTTTC. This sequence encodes CASSAPGDRGLSGANVLTF.

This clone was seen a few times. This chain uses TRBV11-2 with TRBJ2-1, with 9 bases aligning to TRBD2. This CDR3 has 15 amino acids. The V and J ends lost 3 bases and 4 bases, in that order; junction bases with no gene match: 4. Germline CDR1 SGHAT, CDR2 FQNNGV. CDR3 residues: CASSFSSGTYNEQFF. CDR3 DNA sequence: TGTGCCAGCAGCTTTTCTAGCGGGACATACAATGAGCAGTTCTTC. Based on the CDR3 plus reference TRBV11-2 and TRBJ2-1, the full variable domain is EAGVAQSPRYKIIEKRQSVAFWCNPISGHATLYWYQQILGQGPKLLIQFQNNGVVDDSQLPKDRFSAERLKGVDSTLKIQPAKLEDSAVYLCASSFSSGTYNEQFFGPGTRLTVL.

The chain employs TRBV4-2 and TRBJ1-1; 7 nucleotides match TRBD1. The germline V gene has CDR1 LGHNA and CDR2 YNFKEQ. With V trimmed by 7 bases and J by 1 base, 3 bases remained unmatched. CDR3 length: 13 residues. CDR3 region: CASMGQPNTEAFF. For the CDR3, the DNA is TGTGCCAGCATGGGACAGCCGAACACTGAAGCTTTCTTT.

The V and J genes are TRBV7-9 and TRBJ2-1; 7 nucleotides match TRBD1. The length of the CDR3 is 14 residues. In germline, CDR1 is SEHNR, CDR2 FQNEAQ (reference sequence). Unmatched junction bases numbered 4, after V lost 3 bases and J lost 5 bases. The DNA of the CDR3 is TGTGCCAGCAGCTTCCGGGACAGAAACAATGAGCAGTTCTTC. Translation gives CASSFRDRNNEQFF.

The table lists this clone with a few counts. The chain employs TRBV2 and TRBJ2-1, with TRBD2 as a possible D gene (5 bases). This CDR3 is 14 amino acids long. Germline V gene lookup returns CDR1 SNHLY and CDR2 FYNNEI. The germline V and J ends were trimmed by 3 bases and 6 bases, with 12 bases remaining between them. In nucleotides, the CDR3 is TGTGCCAGCAGTGAGGATTCGGGGTCCAATGAGCAGTTCTTC. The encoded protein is CASSEDSGSNEQFF.

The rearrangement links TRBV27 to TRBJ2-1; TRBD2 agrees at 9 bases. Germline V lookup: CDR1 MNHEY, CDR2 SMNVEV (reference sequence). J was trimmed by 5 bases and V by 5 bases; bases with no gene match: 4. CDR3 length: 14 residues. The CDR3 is CASSPGLAHNEQFF. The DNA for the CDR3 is TGTGCCAGCAGTCCGGGACTAGCCCACAATGAGCAGTTCTTC.

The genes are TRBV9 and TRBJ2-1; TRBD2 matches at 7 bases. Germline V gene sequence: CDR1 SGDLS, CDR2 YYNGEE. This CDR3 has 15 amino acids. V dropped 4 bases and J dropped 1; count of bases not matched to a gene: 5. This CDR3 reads CASSSSGASYNEQFF. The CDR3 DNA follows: TGTGCCAGCAGCTCGAGCGGGGCTTCCTACAATGAGCAGTTCTTC.

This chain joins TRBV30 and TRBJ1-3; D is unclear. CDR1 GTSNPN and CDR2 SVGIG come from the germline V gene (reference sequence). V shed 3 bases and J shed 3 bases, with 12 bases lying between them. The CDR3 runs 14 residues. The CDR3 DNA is TGTGCCTGGAGAGTCTGGGCGATTGGAAACACCATATATTTT. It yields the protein CAWRVWAIGNTIYF.

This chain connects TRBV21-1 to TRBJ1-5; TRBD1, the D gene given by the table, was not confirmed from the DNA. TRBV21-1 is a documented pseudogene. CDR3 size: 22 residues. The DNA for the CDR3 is TGTGCCAGCAGTATATGCACCCACTTCTACCGGGACAGGGTTTCTGGGAGTCAGCCCCAGCATTTT. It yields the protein CASSICTHFYRDRVSGSQPQHF.

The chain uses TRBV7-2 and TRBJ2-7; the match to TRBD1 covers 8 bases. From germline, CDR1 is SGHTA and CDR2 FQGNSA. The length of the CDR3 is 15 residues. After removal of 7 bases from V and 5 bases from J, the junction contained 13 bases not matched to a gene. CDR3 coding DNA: TGTGCCAGCACCCTAACAGGGGGGAGCATCCACGAGCAGTACTTC. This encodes CASTLTGGSIHEQYF.